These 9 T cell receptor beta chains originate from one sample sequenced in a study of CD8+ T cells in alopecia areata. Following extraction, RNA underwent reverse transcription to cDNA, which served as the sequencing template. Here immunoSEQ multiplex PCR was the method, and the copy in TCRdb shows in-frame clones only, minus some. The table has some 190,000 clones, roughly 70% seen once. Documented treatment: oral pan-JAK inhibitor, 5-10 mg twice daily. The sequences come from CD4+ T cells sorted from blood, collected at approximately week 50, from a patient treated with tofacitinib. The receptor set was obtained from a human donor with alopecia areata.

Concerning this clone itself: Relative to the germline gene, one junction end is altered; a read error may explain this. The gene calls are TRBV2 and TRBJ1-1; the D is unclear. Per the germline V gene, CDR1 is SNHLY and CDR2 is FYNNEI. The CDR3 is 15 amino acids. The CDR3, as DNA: TGTGCCAGCAGCGAAGACCGCGGGCGTGGCACTGAAGCTTTCTTT. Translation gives CASSEDRGRGTEAFF.

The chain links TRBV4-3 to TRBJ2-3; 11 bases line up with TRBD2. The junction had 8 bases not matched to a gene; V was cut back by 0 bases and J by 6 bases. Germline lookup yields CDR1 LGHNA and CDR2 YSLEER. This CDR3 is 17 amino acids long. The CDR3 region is CASSQDYSGGAEDTQYF. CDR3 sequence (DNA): TGCGCCAGCAGCCAAGACTATAGCGGGGGGGCCGAGGATACGCAGTATTTT.

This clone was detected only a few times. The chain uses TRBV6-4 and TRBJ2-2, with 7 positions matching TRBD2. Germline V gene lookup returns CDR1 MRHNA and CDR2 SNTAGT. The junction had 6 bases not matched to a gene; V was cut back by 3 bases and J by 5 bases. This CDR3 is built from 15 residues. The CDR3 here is CASSDQGGGTGELFF. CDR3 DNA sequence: TGTGCCAGCAGTGATCAAGGCGGGGGTACCGGGGAGCTGTTTTTT.

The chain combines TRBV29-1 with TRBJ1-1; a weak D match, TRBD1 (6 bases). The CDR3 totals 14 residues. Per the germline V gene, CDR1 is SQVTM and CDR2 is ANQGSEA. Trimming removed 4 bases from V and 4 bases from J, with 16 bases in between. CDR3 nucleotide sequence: TGCAGCGTTGTTGATACGGGGGCGCGCACTGAAGCTTTCTTT. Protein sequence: CSVVDTGARTEAFF.

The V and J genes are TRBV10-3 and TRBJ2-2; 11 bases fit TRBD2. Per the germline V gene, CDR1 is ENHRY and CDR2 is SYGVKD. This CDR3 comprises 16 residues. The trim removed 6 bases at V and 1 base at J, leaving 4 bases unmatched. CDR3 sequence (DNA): TGTGCCATCAGGATGACTAGCGGGGAGAACACCGGGGAGCTGTTTTTT. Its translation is CAIRMTSGENTGELFF.

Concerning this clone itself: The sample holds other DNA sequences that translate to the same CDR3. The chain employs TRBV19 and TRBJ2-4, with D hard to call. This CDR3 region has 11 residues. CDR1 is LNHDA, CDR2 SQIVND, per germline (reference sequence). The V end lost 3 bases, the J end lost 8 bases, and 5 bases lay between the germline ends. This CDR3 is CASSIGDIQYF. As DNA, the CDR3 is TGTGCCAGTAGTATTGGGGACATTCAGTACTTC.

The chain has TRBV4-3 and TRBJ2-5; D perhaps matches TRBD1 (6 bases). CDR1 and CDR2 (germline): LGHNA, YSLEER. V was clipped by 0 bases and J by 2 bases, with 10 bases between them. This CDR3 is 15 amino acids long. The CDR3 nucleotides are TGCGCCAGCAGCCAAGATCGCGGACAGCAAGAGACCCAGTACTTC. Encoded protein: CASSQDRGQQETQYF.

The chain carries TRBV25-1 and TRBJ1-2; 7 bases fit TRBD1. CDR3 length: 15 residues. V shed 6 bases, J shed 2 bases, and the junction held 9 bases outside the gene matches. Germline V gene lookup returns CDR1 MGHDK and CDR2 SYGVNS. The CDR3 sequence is CASSSPGTANYGYTF. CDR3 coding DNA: TGTGCCAGCAGCTCCCCCGGGACAGCGAACTATGGCTACACCTTC.

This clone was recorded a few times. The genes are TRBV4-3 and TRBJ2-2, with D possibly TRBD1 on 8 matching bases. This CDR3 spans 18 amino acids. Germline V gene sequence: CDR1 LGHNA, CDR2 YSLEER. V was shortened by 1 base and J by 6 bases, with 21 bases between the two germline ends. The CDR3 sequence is CASSQGRPRQGRAGELFF. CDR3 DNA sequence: TGCGCCAGCAGCCAAGGGCGTCCAAGACAGGGGAGGGCCGGGGAGCTGTTTTTT.